These 25 T cell receptor beta chains originate from one sample sequenced in a study of beta chain features in type 1 diabetes. Reverse transcription of all isolated RNA meant that expressed TCRB transcripts were sequenced. Profiling relied on immunoSEQ multiplex PCR, and the TCRdb table lists in-frame clones only, not all of them. The sample records about 130,000 clones, about a tenth being singletons. The sequenced sample consisted of central memory CD4+ T cells from blood. These receptor sequences come from a man between 18 and 35 years old in good health.

V and J are TRBV7-2 and TRBJ2-7; tentatively, D is TRBD1 (6 bases). Per germline, CDR1 SGHTA and CDR2 FQGNSA. The CDR3 consists of 15 residues. V lost 5 bases to trimming and J lost 3 bases, with 17 bases between them. As DNA, the CDR3 is TGTGCCAGCAGCCTTGGAGACAGGATATTCTACGAGCAGTACTTC. Its translation is CASSLGDRIFYEQYF.

The V and J genes are TRBV30 and TRBJ2-5; 15 nucleotides agree with TRBD2. The CDR3 has 17 residues. The trim removed 3 bases at V and 1 base at J, leaving 6 bases unmatched. The germline V gene has CDR1 GTSNPN and CDR2 SVGIG (reference sequence). The CDR3 loop is CAWSAGTSGGSQETQYF. In nucleotides, the CDR3 is TGTGCCTGGAGCGCCGGGACTAGCGGGGGGAGCCAAGAGACCCAGTACTTC.

This sequence joins TRBV14 and TRBJ1-4; weak D call: TRBD1 (6 bases). Trimming took off 4 bases at V and 5 bases at J, with 14 bases between the two ends. Looked up from germline, CDR1 is SGHDN and CDR2 is FVKESK. This CDR3 has 15 amino acids. For the CDR3, the DNA is TGTGCCAGCAGCCCCAGAGGACAGAGGAATGAAAAACTGTTTTTT. Translating it yields CASSPRGQRNEKLFF. The complete variable domain, with remaining parts taken from reference TRBV14 and TRBJ1-4, reads EAGVTQFPSHSVIEKGQTVTLRCDPISGHDNLYWYRRVMGKEIKFLLHFVKESKQDESGMPNNRFLAERTGGTYSTLKVQPAELEDSGVYFCASSPRGQRNEKLFFGSGTQLSVL.

The DNA of the CDR3 is TGTGCCTGGAGTGTCCGGACTCGTGGCTACACCTTC. Translating it yields CAWSVRTRGYTF. This sequence joins TRBV30 and TRBJ1-2; D ambiguous. Trimming removed 0 bases at V and 7 bases at J, with 9 bases between. CDR1 GTSNPN and CDR2 SVGIG come from the germline V gene (reference sequence). The CDR3 spans 12 residues.

The gene calls are TRBV6-5 and TRBJ1-1, with 7 bases identical to TRBD1. Germline V gives CDR1 MNHEY, CDR2 SVGAGI. The CDR3 is made up of 13 amino acids. The V and J ends lost 7 bases and 6 bases, in that order; junction bases with no gene match: 8. The DNA of the CDR3 is TGTGCCAGCACCATCGGGCAGGGGGCTGAAGCTTTCTTT. This sequence encodes CASTIGQGAEAFF.

The table lists this clone with a few counts. The chain couples TRBV18 to TRBJ2-1, with 9 bases aligning to TRBD1. In germline, CDR1 is KGHSH, CDR2 LQKENI. The CDR3 totals 14 residues. Trimming removed 2 bases from V and 8 bases from J; junction bases left unmatched: 4. For the CDR3, the DNA is TGTGCCAGCTCACCAGACAGGGGGATCGATGAGCAGTTCTTC. This encodes CASSPDRGIDEQFF. Drawing the rest from reference TRBV18 and TRBJ2-1, the complete variable domain is NAGVMQNPRHLVRRRGQEARLRCSPMKGHSHVYWYRQLPEEGLKFMVYLQKENIIDESGMPKERFSAEFPKEGPSILRIQQVVRGDSAAYFCASSPDRGIDEQFFGPGTRLTVL.

This chain links TRBV6-1 with TRBJ2-1; 10 bases agree with TRBD1. Germline V gene sequence: CDR1 MNHNS, CDR2 SASEGT. There are 14 residues in the CDR3. Unmatched junction bases numbered 6, after V lost 5 bases and J lost 8 bases. The CDR3 here is CASSYRQGAYEQFF. CDR3 DNA sequence: TGTGCCAGCAGTTATCGACAGGGGGCCTATGAGCAGTTCTTC.

A few counts support this clone. The rearrangement uses TRBV7-2 and TRBJ2-7, with TRBD2 matching over 8 bases. The trim removed 5 bases at V and 3 bases at J, leaving 9 bases unmatched. The CDR3 covers 15 residues. Germline V gene data show CDR1 as SGHTA and CDR2 as FQGNSA. As DNA, the CDR3 is TGTGCCAGCAGCCCCAGGGGCGGGGGGTACTACGAGCAGTACTTC. It is translated as CASSPRGGGYYEQYF.

Comment on this clone: Other nucleotide sequences from this sample produce the same CDR3. The chain has TRBV10-3 and TRBJ1-5; D is unresolved. Per the germline V gene, CDR1 is ENHRY and CDR2 is SYGVKD. CDR3 length equals 14 residues. V lost 0 bases to trimming and J lost 1 base, with 4 bases between them. In DNA form, the CDR3 reads TGTGCCATCAGTGAGTCCGAGAGCAATCAGCCCCAGCATTTT. Protein product: CAISESESNQPQHF.

In this sample, this clone turned up many times. The chain employs TRBV9 and TRBJ2-7; 7 bases align to TRBD1. In germline, CDR1 is SGDLS, CDR2 YYNGEE. The CDR3 has 15 amino acids. V was clipped by 0 bases and J by 0 bases; unmatched bases: 3. CDR3 nucleotide sequence: TGTGCCAGCAGCGTAGCGACAGGGAGCTCCTACGAGCAGTACTTC. As protein: CASSVATGSSYEQYF.

The V and J genes are TRBV29-1 and TRBJ2-7, with TRBD2 as a possible D gene (5 bases). The CDR3 runs 13 residues. Germline lookup yields CDR1 SQVTM and CDR2 ANQGSEA. Trimming removed 2 bases at V and 5 bases at J, with 13 bases between. In nucleotides, the CDR3 is TGCAGCGTTGAATTAGGGCTCGGGGACGAGCAGTACTTC. The encoded protein is CSVELGLGDEQYF.

The rearrangement links TRBV19 to TRBJ2-1; tentative D call: TRBD2 (6 bases). The germline CDR1 and CDR2 sequences are LNHDA and SQIVND (reference sequence). V dropped 9 bases and J dropped 5 bases, with 17 bases sitting between them. The CDR3 is 14 amino acids. As DNA, the CDR3 is TGTGCCAGGGTCCCGGGGGAACCGGACAATGAGCAGTTCTTC. Translation gives CARVPGEPDNEQFF.

The chain employs TRBV30 and TRBJ2-7, with D tentatively TRBD2 (6 bases). V lost 1 base and J 2 bases, leaving 12 bases between the germline ends. This CDR3 comprises 14 residues. Germline lookup yields CDR1 GTSNPN and CDR2 SVGIG (reference sequence). The CDR3 nucleotides are TGTGCCTGGAGTGGGACGACGGGAGCCTACGAGCAGTACTTC. It codes for CAWSGTTGAYEQYF.

The gene calls are TRBV4-2 and TRBJ2-3, with 9 bases identical to TRBD1. From germline, CDR1 is LGHNA and CDR2 YNFKEQ. The CDR3 loop spans 16 amino acids. V lost 3 bases and J lost 5; bases outside the gene matches: 9. The CDR3 protein is CASSQPSGTGQDTQYF. The CDR3 nucleotides read TGTGCCAGCAGCCAGCCTTCCGGGACAGGGCAAGATACGCAGTATTTT.

The chain combines TRBV2 with TRBJ2-7; tentatively, D is TRBD2 (5 bases). V lost 11 bases to trimming and J lost 2 bases, with 10 bases between them. The CDR3 totals 11 residues. The germline CDR1 and CDR2 sequences are SNHLY and FYNNEI. As DNA, the CDR3 is TGTGCCGGAAGCGGAGCCTACGAGCAGTACTTC. Amino acids: CAGSGAYEQYF.

This clone was counted only a few times. The genes are TRBV7-2 and TRBJ2-7; a possible D gene is TRBD2 (6 bases). The CDR3 runs to 16 residues. V was shortened by 1 base and J by 7 bases, with 20 bases between the two germline ends. Germline-derived CDR1 and CDR2 are SGHTA and FQGNSA. DNA for the CDR3: TGTGCCAGCAGCTTAGATCCCCTCCCAAGGGGAGGAGAGCAGTACTTC. This gives the protein CASSLDPLPRGGEQYF.

This clone appeared a few times. This chain joins TRBV10-3 and TRBJ1-1, with 9 bases that match TRBD1. J lost 3 bases, V lost 5 bases, and 1 base had no gene match. The CDR3 spans 13 residues. From germline, CDR1 is ENHRY and CDR2 SYGVKD. The CDR3 spells CAISRTGDTEAFF. The CDR3 DNA sequence: TGTGCCATCAGTAGGACAGGGGACACTGAAGCTTTCTTT.

The chain combines TRBV18 with TRBJ2-2, with D unclear. With 0 bases removed from V and 5 bases from J, the gap between germline ends came to 13 bases. In germline, CDR1 is KGHSH, CDR2 LQKENI. CDR3 length: 16 amino acids. In nucleotides, the CDR3 is TGTGCCAGCTCACCACCAGGAACAGCCCAGACCGGGGAGCTGTTTTTT. Its protein product is CASSPPGTAQTGELFF.

The chain joins TRBV7-2 to TRBJ2-1; D may be TRBD1 (6 bases). The CDR3 contains 17 residues. In germline, CDR1 is SGHTA, CDR2 FQGNSA. Trimming took 2 bases from V and 0 from J, leaving 14 bases between them. DNA of the CDR3: TGTGCCAGCAGCTTAATCGTGGGGGCCGGCTCCTACAATGAGCAGTTCTTC. Translated: CASSLIVGAGSYNEQFF.

This clone was detected a few times. One end of the junction is discordant with germline, which a read error may explain. The chain carries TRBV11-1 and TRBJ2-5; D is ambiguous. The length of the CDR3 is 11 residues. The germline V gene has CDR1 SGHAT and CDR2 FQDESV (reference sequence). CDR3 coding DNA: TGTGCCAGCAGCAACCAGGAGACCCAGTACTTC. Encoded protein: CASSNQETQYF.

This clone was observed a handful of times. The chain links TRBV7-2 to TRBJ2-3; no clear D gene. From germline, CDR1 is SGHTA and CDR2 FQGNSA. The V gene lost 5 bases and the J gene lost 0 bases, with 12 bases spanning the gap. CDR3 length: 15 amino acids. In nucleotides, the CDR3 is TGTGCCAGCAGCCCAAACTATCTAAGCACAGATACGCAGTATTTT. It yields the protein CASSPNYLSTDTQYF.

The table lists this clone with many counts. This sequence joins TRBV10-3 and TRBJ2-3; perhaps TRBD2 as D (7 bases). Trimming stripped 2 bases from V and 0 bases from J, with 12 bases between. Germline assignment: CDR1 ENHRY and CDR2 SYGVKD. The CDR3 consists of 16 residues. The CDR3 bases are TGTGCCATCAGTGAGAGGGGGGGCTTCAGCACAGATACGCAGTATTTT. It is translated as CAISERGGFSTDTQYF.

This clone was seen a few times. The V gene is TRBV30, the J gene TRBJ2-2, with 7 nucleotides matching TRBD1. This CDR3 has 15 amino acids. Germline V gene data show CDR1 as GTSNPN and CDR2 as SVGIG (reference sequence). The J segment lost 7 bases and the V segment lost 4 bases, leaving 12 bases of the junction unmatched. CDR3 protein: CAWTQTDREFGELFF. For the CDR3, the DNA is TGTGCCTGGACTCAAACCGACAGGGAGTTCGGGGAGCTGTTTTTT.

This clone appeared a few times. The chain is built from TRBV30 and TRBJ1-4; tentative D call: TRBD1 (5 bases). This CDR3 comprises 12 residues. Germline values: CDR1 GTSNPN, CDR2 SVGIG (reference sequence). V was pared by 4 bases and J by 8 bases, with 11 bases between. CDR3 region: CAWMGPGEKLFF. CDR3 nucleotides: TGTGCCTGGATGGGGCCCGGGGAAAAACTGTTTTTT.

This clone was seen a handful of times. This chain joins TRBV15 and TRBJ2-2, with a weak D call TRBD2 (5 bases). The germline CDR1 and CDR2 sequences are LNHNV and YYDKDF (reference sequence). V was pared by 5 bases and J by 2 bases, with 15 bases between. There are 16 residues in the CDR3. The CDR3 nucleotides are TGTGCCACCAGCGGCCGGACTCAAACTAACACCGGGGAGCTGTTTTTT. This codes for CATSGRTQTNTGELFF.